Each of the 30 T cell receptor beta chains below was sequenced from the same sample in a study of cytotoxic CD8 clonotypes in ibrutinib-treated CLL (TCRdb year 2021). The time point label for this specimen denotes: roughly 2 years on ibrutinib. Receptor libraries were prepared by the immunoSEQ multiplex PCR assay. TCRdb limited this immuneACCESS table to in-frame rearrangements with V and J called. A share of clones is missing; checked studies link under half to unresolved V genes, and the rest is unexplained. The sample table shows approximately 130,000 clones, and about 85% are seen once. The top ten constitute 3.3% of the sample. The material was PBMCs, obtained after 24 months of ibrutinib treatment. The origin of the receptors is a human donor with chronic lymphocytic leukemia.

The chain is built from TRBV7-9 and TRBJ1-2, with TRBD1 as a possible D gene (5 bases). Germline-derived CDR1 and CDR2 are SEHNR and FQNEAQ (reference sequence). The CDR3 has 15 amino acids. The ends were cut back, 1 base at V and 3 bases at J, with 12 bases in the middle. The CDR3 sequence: CASSLDRGRDYGYTF. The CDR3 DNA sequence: TGTGCCAGCAGCTTAGATCGGGGACGGGACTATGGCTACACCTTC.

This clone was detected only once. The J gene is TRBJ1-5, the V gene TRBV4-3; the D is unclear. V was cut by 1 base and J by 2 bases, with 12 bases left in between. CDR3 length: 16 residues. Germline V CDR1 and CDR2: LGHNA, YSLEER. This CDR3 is CASSQGSGKGNQPQHF. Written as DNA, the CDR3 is TGCGCCAGCAGCCAAGGGTCCGGGAAAGGCAATCAGCCCCAGCATTTT.

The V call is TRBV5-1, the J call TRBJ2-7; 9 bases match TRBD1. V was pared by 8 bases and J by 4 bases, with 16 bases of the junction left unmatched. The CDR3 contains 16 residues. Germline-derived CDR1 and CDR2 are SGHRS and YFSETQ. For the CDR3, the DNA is TGCGCCAGTAGCCGGGACAGGGAGAGTAAGCAGTACGAGCAGTACTTC. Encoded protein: CASSRDRESKQYEQYF. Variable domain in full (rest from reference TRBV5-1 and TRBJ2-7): KAGVTQTPRYLIKTRGQQVTLSCSPISGHRSVSWYQQTPGQGLQFLFEYFSETQRNKGNFPGRFSGRQFSNSRSEMNVSTLELGDSALYLCASSRDRESKQYEQYFGPGTRLTVT.

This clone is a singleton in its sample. The CDR3 DNA sequence: TGTGCCAGCAGCTTAGTCGGGGCCCGCGGGGAGCTGTTTTTT. It is translated as CASSLVGARGELFF. The chain couples TRBV7-2 to TRBJ2-2; TRBD1 or TRBD2 may be the D gene (5 bases each). The V end was cut by 1 base, the J end by 7 bases, with 10 bases between. The germline V gene encodes CDR1 SGHTA and CDR2 FQGNSA. CDR3 length equals 14 residues.

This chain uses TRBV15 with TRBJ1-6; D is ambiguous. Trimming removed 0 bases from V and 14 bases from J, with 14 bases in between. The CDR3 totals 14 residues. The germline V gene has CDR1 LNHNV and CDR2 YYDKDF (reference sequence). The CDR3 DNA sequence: TGTGCCACCAGCAGAGACCTCACCCCAGATTCCCTCCACTTT. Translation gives CATSRDLTPDSLHF.

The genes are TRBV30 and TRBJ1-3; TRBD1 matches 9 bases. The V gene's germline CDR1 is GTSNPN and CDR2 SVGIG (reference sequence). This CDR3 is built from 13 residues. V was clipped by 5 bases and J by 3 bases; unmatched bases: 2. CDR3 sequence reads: CAWGTGYGNTIYF. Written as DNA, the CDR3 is TGTGCCTGGGGGACAGGGTATGGAAACACCATATATTTT. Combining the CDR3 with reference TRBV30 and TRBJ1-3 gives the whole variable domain SQTIHQWPATLVQPVGSPLSLECTVEGTSNPNLYWYRQAAGRGLQLLFYSVGIGQISSEVPQNLSASRPQDRQFILSSKKLLLSDSGFYLCAWGTGYGNTIYFGEGSWLTVV.

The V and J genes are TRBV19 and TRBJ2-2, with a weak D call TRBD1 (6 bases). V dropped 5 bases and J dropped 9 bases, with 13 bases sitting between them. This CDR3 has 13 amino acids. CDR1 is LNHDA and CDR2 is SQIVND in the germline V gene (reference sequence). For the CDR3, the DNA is TGTGCCAGTAGTGTAGCAGGGGTCCGGGAGCTGTTTTTT. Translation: CASSVAGVRELFF.

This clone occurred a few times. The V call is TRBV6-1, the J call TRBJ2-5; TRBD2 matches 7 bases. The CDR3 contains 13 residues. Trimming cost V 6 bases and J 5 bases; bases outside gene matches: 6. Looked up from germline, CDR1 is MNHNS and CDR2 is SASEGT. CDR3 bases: TGTGCCAGCAGGAAGCGGGGTTTTGAGACCCAGTACTTC. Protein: CASRKRGFETQYF.

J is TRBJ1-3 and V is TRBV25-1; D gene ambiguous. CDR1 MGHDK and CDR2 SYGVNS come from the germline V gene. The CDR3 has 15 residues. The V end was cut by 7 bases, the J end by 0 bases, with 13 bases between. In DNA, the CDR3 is TGTGCCAGCACCCCATGGGGTAGCTCTGGAAACACCATATATTTT. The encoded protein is CASTPWGSSGNTIYF.

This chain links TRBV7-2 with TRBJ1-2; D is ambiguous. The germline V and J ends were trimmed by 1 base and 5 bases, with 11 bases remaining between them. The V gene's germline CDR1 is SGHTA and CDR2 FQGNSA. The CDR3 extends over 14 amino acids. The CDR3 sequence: CASSLVSTEYGYTF. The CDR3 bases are TGTGCCAGCAGCTTAGTTTCGACGGAGTATGGCTACACCTTC.

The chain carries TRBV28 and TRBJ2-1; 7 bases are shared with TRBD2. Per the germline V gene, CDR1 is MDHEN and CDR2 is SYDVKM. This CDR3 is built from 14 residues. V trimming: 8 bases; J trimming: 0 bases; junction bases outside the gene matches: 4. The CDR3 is CASRGTTSYNEQFF. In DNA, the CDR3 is TGTGCCAGCCGAGGGACTACCTCCTACAATGAGCAGTTCTTC.

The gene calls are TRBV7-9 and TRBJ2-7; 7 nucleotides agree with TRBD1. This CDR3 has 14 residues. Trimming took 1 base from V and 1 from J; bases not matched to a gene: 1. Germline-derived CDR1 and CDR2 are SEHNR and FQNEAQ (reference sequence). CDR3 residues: CASSLVQGSYEQYF. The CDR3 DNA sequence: TGTGCCAGCAGCTTAGTACAGGGGTCCTACGAGCAGTACTTC.

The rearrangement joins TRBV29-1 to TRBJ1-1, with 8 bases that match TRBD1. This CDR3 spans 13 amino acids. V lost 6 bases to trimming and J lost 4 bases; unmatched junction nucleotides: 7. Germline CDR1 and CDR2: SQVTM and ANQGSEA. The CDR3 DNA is TGCAGCGTAAATGGACAGGGAGGCACTGAAGCTTTCTTT. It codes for CSVNGQGGTEAFF. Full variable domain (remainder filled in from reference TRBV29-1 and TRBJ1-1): SAVISQKPSRDICQRGTSLTIQCQVDSQVTMMFWYRQQPGQSLTLIATANQGSEATYESGFVIDKFPISRPNLTFSTLTVSNMSPEDSSIYLCSVNGQGGTEAFFGQGTRLTVV.

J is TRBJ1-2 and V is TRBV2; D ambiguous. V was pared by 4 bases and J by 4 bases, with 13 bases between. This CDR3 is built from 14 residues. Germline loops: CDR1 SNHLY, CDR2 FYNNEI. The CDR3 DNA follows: TGTGCCAGCAGTGTCTCGCGGACGAGCTATGGCTACACCTTC. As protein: CASSVSRTSYGYTF.

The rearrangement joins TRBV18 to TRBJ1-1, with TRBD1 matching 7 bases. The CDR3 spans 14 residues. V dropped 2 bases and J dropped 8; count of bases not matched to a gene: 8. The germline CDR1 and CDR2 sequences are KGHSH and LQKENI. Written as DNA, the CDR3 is TGTGCCAGCTCACCATCGGCGGGACAGTTAGAAGCTTTCTTT. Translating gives CASSPSAGQLEAFF.

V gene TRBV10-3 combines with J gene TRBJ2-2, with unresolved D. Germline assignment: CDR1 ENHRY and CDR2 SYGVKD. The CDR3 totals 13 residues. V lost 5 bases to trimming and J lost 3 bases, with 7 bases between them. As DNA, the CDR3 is TGTGCCATCAGTCGACCCTACACCGGGGAGCTGTTTTTT. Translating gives CAISRPYTGELFF.

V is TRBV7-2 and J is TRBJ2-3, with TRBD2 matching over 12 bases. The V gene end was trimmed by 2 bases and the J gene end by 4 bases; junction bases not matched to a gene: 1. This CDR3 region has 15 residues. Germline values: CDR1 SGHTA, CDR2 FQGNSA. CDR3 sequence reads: CASSLLAGGPDTQYF. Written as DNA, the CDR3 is TGTGCCAGCAGCTTACTAGCGGGGGGGCCAGATACGCAGTATTTT.

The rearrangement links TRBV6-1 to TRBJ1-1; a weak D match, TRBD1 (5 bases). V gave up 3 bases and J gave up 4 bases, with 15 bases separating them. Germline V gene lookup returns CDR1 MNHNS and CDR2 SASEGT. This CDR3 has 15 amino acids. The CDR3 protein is CASSERAGLGTEAFF. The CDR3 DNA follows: TGTGCCAGCAGTGAGCGGGCGGGGCTGGGCACTGAAGCTTTCTTT.

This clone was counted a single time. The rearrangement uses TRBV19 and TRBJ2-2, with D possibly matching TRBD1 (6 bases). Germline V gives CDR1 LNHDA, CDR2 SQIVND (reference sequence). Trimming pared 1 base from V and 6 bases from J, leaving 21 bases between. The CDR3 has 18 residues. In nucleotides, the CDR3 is TGTGCCAGTAGTATAGCGGGACACCCCTACCGAGGTTCCGGGGAGCTGTTTTTT. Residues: CASSIAGHPYRGSGELFF.

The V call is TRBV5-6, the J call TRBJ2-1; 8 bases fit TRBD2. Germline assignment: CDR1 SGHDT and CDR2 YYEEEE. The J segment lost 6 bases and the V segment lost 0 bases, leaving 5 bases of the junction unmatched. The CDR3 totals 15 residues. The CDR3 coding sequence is TGTGCCAGCAGCTTGGCCCCACTAGCGGCCAATGAGCAGTTCTTC. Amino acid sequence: CASSLAPLAANEQFF.

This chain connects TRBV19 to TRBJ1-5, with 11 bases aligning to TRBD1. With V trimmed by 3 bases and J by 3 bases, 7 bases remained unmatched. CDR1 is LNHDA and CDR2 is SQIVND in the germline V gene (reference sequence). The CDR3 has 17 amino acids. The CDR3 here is CASSILGQGVNNQPQHF. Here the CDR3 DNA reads TGTGCCAGTAGTATTTTGGGACAGGGGGTTAACAATCAGCCCCAGCATTTT.

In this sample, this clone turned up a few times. The CDR3 nucleotides are TGTGCCACGTCAACAGGTTGGGGCCTGAATGAGCAGTTCTTC. This gives the protein CATSTGWGLNEQFF. This sequence joins TRBV6-6 and TRBJ2-1; maybe TRBD1 (5 bases). V shed 10 bases and J shed 7 bases, with 20 bases lying between them. CDR1 and CDR2 (germline): MNHNY, SVGAGI (reference sequence). This CDR3 region has 14 residues.

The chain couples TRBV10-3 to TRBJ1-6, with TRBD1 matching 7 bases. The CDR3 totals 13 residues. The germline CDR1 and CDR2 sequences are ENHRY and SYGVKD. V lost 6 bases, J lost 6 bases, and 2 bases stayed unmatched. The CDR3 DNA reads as TGTGCCATCAGGGACAGGTTTAATTCACCCCTCCACTTT. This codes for CAIRDRFNSPLHF.

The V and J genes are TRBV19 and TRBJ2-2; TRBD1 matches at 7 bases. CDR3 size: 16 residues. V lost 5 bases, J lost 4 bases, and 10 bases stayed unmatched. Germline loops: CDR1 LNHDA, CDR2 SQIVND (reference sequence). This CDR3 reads CASSPNRGQTTGELFF. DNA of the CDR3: TGTGCCAGTAGTCCAAACAGGGGACAGACCACCGGGGAGCTGTTTTTT.

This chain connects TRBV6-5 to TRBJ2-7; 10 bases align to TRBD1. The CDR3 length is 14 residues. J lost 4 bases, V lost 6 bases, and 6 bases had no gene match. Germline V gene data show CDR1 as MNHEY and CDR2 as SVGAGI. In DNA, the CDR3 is TGTGCCAGCAGGCGGGACAGGGGTTCTTACGAGCAGTACTTC. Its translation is CASRRDRGSYEQYF.

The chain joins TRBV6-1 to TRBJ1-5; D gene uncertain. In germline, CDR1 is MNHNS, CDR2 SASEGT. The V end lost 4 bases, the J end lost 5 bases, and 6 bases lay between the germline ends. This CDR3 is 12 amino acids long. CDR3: CASSVGDQPQHF. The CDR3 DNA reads TGTGCCAGCAGTGTTGGAGATCAGCCCCAGCATTTT.

In nucleotides, the CDR3 is TGTGCCAGCAGCGTAAGAGAACGCATAGGGGAGACCCAGTACTTC. This gives the protein CASSVRERIGETQYF. The chain couples TRBV9 to TRBJ2-5; D gene ambiguous. V lost 1 base and J lost 5, with 15 bases in between. This CDR3 comprises 15 residues. CDR1 is SGDLS and CDR2 is YYNGEE in the germline V gene.

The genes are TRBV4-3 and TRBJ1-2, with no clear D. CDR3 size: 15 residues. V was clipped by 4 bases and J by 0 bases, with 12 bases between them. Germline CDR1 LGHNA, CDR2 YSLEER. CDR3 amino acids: CASSPGGSANYGYTF. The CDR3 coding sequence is TGCGCCAGCAGCCCAGGAGGCTCTGCTAACTATGGCTACACCTTC.

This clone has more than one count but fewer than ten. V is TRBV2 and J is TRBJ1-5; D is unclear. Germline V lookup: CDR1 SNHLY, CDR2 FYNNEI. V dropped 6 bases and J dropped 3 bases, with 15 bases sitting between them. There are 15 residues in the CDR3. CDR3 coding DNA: TGTGCCAGCAGCGAATTCCACGGGGACAATCAGCCCCAGCATTTT. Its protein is CASSEFHGDNQPQHF.

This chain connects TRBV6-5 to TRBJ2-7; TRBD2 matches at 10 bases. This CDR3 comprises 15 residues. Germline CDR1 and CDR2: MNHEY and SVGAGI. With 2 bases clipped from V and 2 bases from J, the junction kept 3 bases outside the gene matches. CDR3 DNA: TGTGCCAGCAGTTACCCAAGCGGGGGGGCCTACGAGCAGTACTTC. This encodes CASSYPSGGAYEQYF.